The 18 T cell receptor beta chains reported below all come from one sample, sequenced in a study of control samples from healthy donors and cancer patients. Measured with immunoSEQ multiplex PCR; TCRdb has only the in-frame clones, and not every one. Of about 100,000 clones in the sample, more than 80% were seen once. Sequenced material: blood. These receptors originate from a man younger than 35 in good health.

The chain uses TRBV7-2 and TRBJ1-5, with D unresolved. CDR1 and CDR2 from the germline V gene are SGHTA and FQGNSA. There are 12 residues in the CDR3. Trimming removed 0 bases from V and 3 bases from J, with 0 bases in between. The CDR3 loop is CASSLANQPQHF. CDR3 coding DNA: TGTGCCAGCAGCTTAGCCAATCAGCCCCAGCATTTT. The full variable domain, with the rest looked up from reference TRBV7-2 and TRBJ1-5, is GAGVSQSPSNKVTEKGKDVELRCDPISGHTALYWYRQSLGQGLEFLIYFQGNSAPDKSGLPSDRFSAERTGGSVSTLTIQRTQQEDSAVYLCASSLANQPQHFGDGTRLSIL.

V is TRBV6-5 and J is TRBJ1-4; tentatively, D is TRBD1 (5 bases). CDR1 and CDR2 from the germline V gene are MNHEY and SVGAGI. The CDR3 has 14 amino acids. Trimming stripped 0 bases from V and 7 bases from J, with 9 bases between. The CDR3 region has the DNA TGTGCCAGCAGTTACTCGAGTGGGGGTGAAAAACTGTTTTTT. Amino acids: CASSYSSGGEKLFF.

The CDR3 protein is CASSQGILAGGRSSYEQYF. Written as DNA, the CDR3 is TGCGCCAGCAGCCAAGGTATCCTAGCGGGAGGGAGAAGCTCCTACGAGCAGTACTTC. V gene TRBV4-1 combines with J gene TRBJ2-7, with 12 bases matching TRBD2. The J segment lost 0 bases and the V segment lost 1 base, leaving 10 bases of the junction unmatched. Germline CDR1 reads MGHRA; CDR2 reads YSYEKL. The CDR3 is 19 amino acids.

This chain links TRBV3-1 (or the pseudogene TRBV3-2) with TRBJ1-1, with TRBD1 identical over 7 bases. With V trimmed by 4 bases and J by 0 bases, 5 bases remained unmatched. In germline, CDR1 is LGHDT, CDR2 YNNKEL (reference sequence). CDR3 length: 15 residues. This chain's CDR3 is CASSPVTGVNTEAFF. CDR3 nucleotide sequence: TGTGCCAGCAGCCCAGTCACAGGGGTGAACACTGAAGCTTTCTTT.

CDR3 nucleotides: TGTGCCAGCAGTTTAGCCAGACCGACCAGACTAGAGGAGACCCAGTACTTC. Protein product: CASSLARPTRLEETQYF. The chain links TRBV27 to TRBJ2-5; tentative D call: TRBD2 (6 bases). V was clipped by 2 bases and J by 5 bases, with 21 bases between them. The CDR3 loop spans 17 amino acids. Germline CDR1 reads MNHEY; CDR2 reads SMNVEV (reference sequence).

V gene TRBV6-5 combines with J gene TRBJ1-2, with D unresolved. V was trimmed by 4 bases and J by 1 base, leaving 10 bases between them. CDR3 length equals 14 residues. Germline V gene lookup returns CDR1 MNHEY and CDR2 SVGAGI. CDR3 loop: CASSLDGYNYGYTF. As DNA, the CDR3 is TGTGCCAGCAGTTTGGACGGGTATAACTATGGCTACACCTTC.

J is TRBJ1-2 and V is TRBV27; D call uncertain. Germline loops: CDR1 MNHEY, CDR2 SMNVEV (reference sequence). V was clipped by 6 bases and J by 3 bases, with 14 bases between them. This CDR3 spans 14 amino acids. The CDR3 loop reads CASSLYAGDYGYTF. CDR3 nucleotide sequence: TGTGCCAGCAGCCTCTATGCCGGGGACTATGGCTACACCTTC.

The V call is TRBV2, the J call TRBJ2-1, with D unresolved. Germline CDR1 and CDR2: SNHLY and FYNNEI. CDR3 length: 13 amino acids. Trimming left V 7 bases short and J 3 bases short, with 10 bases between. The CDR3 DNA sequence: TGTGCCAGCACCAAGACCAGCTACAATGAGCAGTTCTTC. It specifies CASTKTSYNEQFF.

CDR3 coding DNA: TGTGCCAGCAGCTTAGAGGGACTTGCTCAAGAGCAGTACTTC. It is translated as CASSLEGLAQEQYF. The chain links TRBV11-2 to TRBJ2-7; maybe TRBD2 (6 bases). CDR1 is SGHAT, CDR2 FQNNGV, per germline. V gave up 0 bases and J gave up 7 bases, with 13 bases separating them. The CDR3 contains 14 residues.

The chain has TRBV19 and TRBJ1-1, with 12 bases that match TRBD1. Losses at the gene ends were 7 bases for V and 4 bases for J; bases not matched to a gene: 13. Germline CDR1 reads LNHDA; CDR2 reads SQIVND (reference sequence). The CDR3 length is 17 residues. As DNA, the CDR3 is TGTGCCAGTATGGGGGGACAGGGGGCCCGCCGGGGCACTGAAGCTTTCTTT. Protein sequence: CASMGGQGARRGTEAFF. Looking up the rest from reference TRBV19 and TRBJ1-1 gives the full variable domain: DGGITQSPKYLFRKEGQNVTLSCEQNLNHDAMYWYRQDPGQGLRLIYYSQIVNDFQKGDIAEGYSVSREKKESFPLTVTSAQKNPTAFYLCASMGGQGARRGTEAFFGQGTRLTVV.

The gene calls are TRBV6-4 and TRBJ1-6; unclear D gene. Trimming removed 0 bases at V and 5 bases at J, with 2 bases between. The CDR3 runs 13 residues. Germline V CDR1 and CDR2: MRHNA, SNTAGT. The CDR3 DNA reads TGTGCCAGCAGTGACTCTCATAATTCACCCCTCCACTTT. Residues: CASSDSHNSPLHF.

The chain recombines TRBV7-9 with TRBJ1-2, with D perhaps TRBD1 (6 bases). CDR1 and CDR2 from the germline V gene are SEHNR and FQNEAQ (reference sequence). The V end lost 5 bases, the J end lost 1 base, and 14 bases lay between the germline ends. This CDR3 spans 15 amino acids. The CDR3 sequence: CASSKTGYDNYGYTF. The DNA for the CDR3 is TGTGCCAGCAGCAAGACAGGTTATGATAACTATGGCTACACCTTC.

This clone appeared once. The V call is TRBV6-5, the J call TRBJ2-1, with D tentatively TRBD1 or TRBD2 (5 bases each). Per germline, CDR1 MNHEY and CDR2 SVGAGI. Trimming stripped 0 bases from V and 10 bases from J, with 10 bases between. CDR3 size: 13 residues. The CDR3 region is CASSYSTGAEQFF. DNA of the CDR3: TGTGCCAGCAGTTACTCTACCGGGGCCGAGCAGTTCTTC.

Here the CDR3 DNA reads TGTGCCAGCACCACAGGCACAGATACGCAGTATTTT. Translating gives CASTTGTDTQYF. The J gene is TRBJ2-3, the V gene TRBV12-3 or TRBV12-4; D unclear. The germline V and J ends were trimmed by 7 bases and 1 base, with 6 bases remaining between them. CDR3 length: 12 residues.

The rearrangement uses TRBV6-1 and TRBJ1-3, with D perhaps matching TRBD1 (5 bases). The germline gives CDR1 MNHNS, CDR2 SASEGT. This CDR3 region has 15 residues. The V and J ends lost 2 bases and 0 bases respectively, with 8 bases between them. For the CDR3, the DNA is TGTGCCAGCAGTGAAAATGGGGGCTCTGGAAACACCATATATTTT. This encodes CASSENGGSGNTIYF.

The gene calls are TRBV12-3 or TRBV12-4 and TRBJ1-2; no clear D. Trimming took off 8 bases at V and 4 bases at J, with 8 bases between the two ends. This CDR3 has 11 amino acids. This chain's CDR3 is CASRKFYGYTF. CDR3 bases: TGTGCCAGCCGGAAATTCTATGGCTACACCTTC.

This chain joins TRBV27 and TRBJ1-6; possible D gene TRBD1, 5 bases. Germline CDR1 and CDR2: MNHEY and SMNVEV (reference sequence). The CDR3 runs 14 residues. Trimming took 3 bases from V and 6 from J, leaving 9 bases between them. Here the CDR3 reads CASSLGGVNSPLHF. CDR3 bases: TGTGCCAGCAGTTTGGGAGGGGTTAATTCACCCCTCCACTTT.

The chain employs TRBV25-1 and TRBJ1-1; no firm D call. V was pared by 0 bases and J by 11 bases, with 13 bases between. Germline lookup yields CDR1 MGHDK and CDR2 SYGVNS. This CDR3 is built from 13 residues. CDR3 sequence: CASSEYGPKSAFF. The CDR3 DNA is TGTGCCAGCAGTGAATATGGGCCAAAAAGCGCTTTCTTT.